The T cell receptor (beta chain) under discussion was sequenced for a study of molecular identifiers for immune sequencing clone quantification. Turning to the study itself: Replicate runs used RNA from roughly 21,000 or 96,000 naive CD8 cells, which was split five ways into aliquots, and four of those aliquots were then sequenced.

Comment on this clonotype: This clone may be a read error of a much larger clone one base away. The CDR3 does not close with the conserved phenylalanine or tryptophan, likely indicating a read error.

From the PCR reads, TCRdb called clonotypes with MiXCR, one entry per CDR3 protein. The table includes about 640,000 distinct CDR3 sequences, just under 20% detected once. Germline V lookup: CDR1 GTSNPN, CDR2 SVGIG (reference sequence). This CDR3 is built from 14 residues. Trimming pared 8 bases from V and 0 bases from J, leaving 11 bases between. Naive CD8 T cells were picked out by sorting for CD8+CD4-CCR7+CD45RA+. Specimen: naive CD8+ T cells from blood, with Jurkat cell RNA spiked in. Subset given: FACS-sorted CD8+CD4-CCR7+CD45RA+ naive T cells. The sequence was obtained from a human donor in good health. Some libraries in this study had Jurkat cell RNA spiked in. The rearrangement uses TRBV30 and TRBJ2-6; no clear D. In nucleotides, the CDR3 is TGTGCCAGTGGACGGGCCTCTGGGGCCAACGTCCTGACTCTC. Encoded protein: CASGRASGANVLTL.